The T cell receptor beta chain under discussion was sequenced for a study of beta chain features in type 1 diabetes. Reverse transcription of all isolated RNA meant that expressed TCRB transcripts were sequenced. The table came from immunoSEQ multiplex PCR; TCRdb's copy has only in-frame clones and leaves some out. The profile shows 130,000 to 150,000 clones, under 60% of them singletons. Averaging roughly 100 mL, one heparinised blood draw was given by each donor. With regard to this clone: Antigen specificity is unknown.

Study findings and constraints: The influence of HLA type on TCRB rearrangement stayed undetermined.

The TCR was taken from a man between 18 and 29 years old in good health. Sequenced input: Tregs from blood.

The DNA of the CDR3 is TGTGCCAGCAGTCCGATTAGGGGGGATACGCAGTATTTT. It is translated as CASSPIRGDTQYF. The V gene is TRBV27, the J gene TRBJ2-3, with D possibly matching TRBD1 (6 bases). The CDR3 runs to 13 residues. V dropped 5 bases and J dropped 6 bases, with 12 bases sitting between them. Germline CDR1 MNHEY, CDR2 SMNVEV (reference sequence).